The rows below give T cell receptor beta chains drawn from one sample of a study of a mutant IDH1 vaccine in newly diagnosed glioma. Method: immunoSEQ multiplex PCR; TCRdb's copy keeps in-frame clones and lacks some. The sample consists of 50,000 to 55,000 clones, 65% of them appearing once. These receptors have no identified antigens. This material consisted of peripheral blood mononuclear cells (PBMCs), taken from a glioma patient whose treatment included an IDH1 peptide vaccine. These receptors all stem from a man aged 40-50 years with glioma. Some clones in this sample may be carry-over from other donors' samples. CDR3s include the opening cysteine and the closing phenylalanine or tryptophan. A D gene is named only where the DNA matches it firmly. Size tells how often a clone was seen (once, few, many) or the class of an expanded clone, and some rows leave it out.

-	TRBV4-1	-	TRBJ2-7	CASSRDFAHEQYF	TGCGCCAGCAGCCGGGACTTTGCCCACGAGCAGTACTTC
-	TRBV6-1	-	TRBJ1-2	CASREAGAAHTF	TGTGCCAGCAGGGAAGCAGGGGCCGCTCACACCTTC
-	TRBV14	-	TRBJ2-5	CASSQHPTGLRETQYF	TGTGCCAGCAGCCAGCACCCAACAGGGTTACGAGAGACCCAGTACTTC
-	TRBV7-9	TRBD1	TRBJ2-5	CASSSDRGTRETQYF	TGTGCCAGCAGCTCAGACAGGGGAACTAGAGAGACCCAGTACTTC
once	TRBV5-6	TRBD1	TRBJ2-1	CASSLGQGALNEQFF	TGTGCCAGCAGCTTGGGTCAGGGGGCGCTTAATGAGCAGTTCTTC
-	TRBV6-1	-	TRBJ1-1	CASSELLLGTEAFF	TGTGCCAGCAGTGAACTTCTCTTGGGGACTGAAGCTTTCTTT
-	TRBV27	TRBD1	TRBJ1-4	CASRGLNTGAQNEKLFF	TGTGCCAGCAGAGGACTAAATACAGGGGCGCAGAATGAAAAACTGTTTTTT
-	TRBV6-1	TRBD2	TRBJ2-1	CAIPGGASYNEQFF	TGTGCCATACCCGGGGGGGCCTCCTACAATGAGCAGTTCTTC
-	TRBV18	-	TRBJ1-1	CASSPFNGRTEAFF	TGTGCCAGCTCACCGTTCAATGGGCGGACTGAAGCTTTCTTT
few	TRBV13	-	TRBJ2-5	CASSFWETQYF	TGTGCCAGCAGCTTTTGGGAGACCCAGTACTTC
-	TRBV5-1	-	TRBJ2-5	CASSLVGTDEETQYF	TGCGCCAGCAGCTTGGTGGGGACGGACGAAGAGACCCAGTACTTC
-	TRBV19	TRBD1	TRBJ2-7	CASSFGTGQSYEQYF	TGTGCCAGTAGTTTCGGGACAGGACAATCCTACGAGCAGTACTTC
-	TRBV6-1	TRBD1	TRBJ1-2	CASSAGTGAGSGYGYTF	TGTGCCAGCAGTGCCGGGACAGGGGCCGGAAGCGGCTATGGCTACACCTTC
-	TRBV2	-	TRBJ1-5	CASSKDRSNQPQHF	TGTGCCAGCAGTAAGGACAGAAGCAATCAGCCCCAGCATTTT
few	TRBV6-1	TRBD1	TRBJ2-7	CASSARTGGHDEQYF	TGTGCCAGCAGTGCGAGGACAGGGGGCCATGACGAGCAGTACTTC
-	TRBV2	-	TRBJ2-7	CASSALPPGGEQYF	TGTGCCAGCAGCGCCCTACCTCCGGGCGGCGAGCAGTACTTC
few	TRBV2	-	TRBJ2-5	CASSGRLALETQYF	TGTGCCAGCAGTGGTCGGCTAGCATTGGAGACCCAGTACTTC